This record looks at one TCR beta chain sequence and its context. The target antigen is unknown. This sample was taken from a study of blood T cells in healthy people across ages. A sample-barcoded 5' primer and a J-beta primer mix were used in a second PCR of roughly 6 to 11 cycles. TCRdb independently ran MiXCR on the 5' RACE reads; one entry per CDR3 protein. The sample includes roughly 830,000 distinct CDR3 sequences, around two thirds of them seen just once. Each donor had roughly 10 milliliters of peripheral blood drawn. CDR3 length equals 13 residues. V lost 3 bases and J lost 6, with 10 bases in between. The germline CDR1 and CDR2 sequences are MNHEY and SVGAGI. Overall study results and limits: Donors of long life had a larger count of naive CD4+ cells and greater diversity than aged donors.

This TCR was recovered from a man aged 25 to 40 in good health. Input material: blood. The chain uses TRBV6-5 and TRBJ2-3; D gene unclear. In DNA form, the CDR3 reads TGTGCCAGCAGTTATCCCAACGCCGATACGCAGTATTTT. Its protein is CASSYPNADTQYF.